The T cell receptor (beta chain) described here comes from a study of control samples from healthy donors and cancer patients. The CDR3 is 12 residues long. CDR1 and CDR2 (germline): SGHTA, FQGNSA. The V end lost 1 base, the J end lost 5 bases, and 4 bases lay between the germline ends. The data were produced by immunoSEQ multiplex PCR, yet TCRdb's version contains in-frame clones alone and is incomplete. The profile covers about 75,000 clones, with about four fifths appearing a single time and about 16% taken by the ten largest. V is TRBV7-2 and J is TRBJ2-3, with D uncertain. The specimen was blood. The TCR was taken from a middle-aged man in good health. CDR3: CASSLVVDTQYF. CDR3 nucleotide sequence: TGTGCCAGCAGCTTAGTGGTAGATACGCAGTATTTT. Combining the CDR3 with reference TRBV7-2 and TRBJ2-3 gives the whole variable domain GAGVSQSPSNKVTEKGKDVELRCDPISGHTALYWYRQSLGQGLEFLIYFQGNSAPDKSGLPSDRFSAERTGGSVSTLTIQRTQQEDSAVYLCASSLVVDTQYFGPGTRLTVL.